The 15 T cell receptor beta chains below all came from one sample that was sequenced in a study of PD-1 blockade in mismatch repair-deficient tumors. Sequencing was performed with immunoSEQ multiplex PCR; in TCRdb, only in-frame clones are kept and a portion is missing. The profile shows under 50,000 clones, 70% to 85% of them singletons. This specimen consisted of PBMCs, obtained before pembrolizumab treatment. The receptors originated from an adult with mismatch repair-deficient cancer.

The CDR3 protein is CASSILRSGANVLTF. CDR3 bases: TGTGCCAGCAGTATACTAAGGTCAGGGGCCAACGTCCTGACTTTC. The chain combines TRBV7-9 with TRBJ2-6; the D is unclear. The germline V and J ends were trimmed by 6 bases and 4 bases, with 13 bases remaining between them. Germline CDR1 SEHNR, CDR2 FQNEAQ (reference sequence). The CDR3 covers 15 residues.

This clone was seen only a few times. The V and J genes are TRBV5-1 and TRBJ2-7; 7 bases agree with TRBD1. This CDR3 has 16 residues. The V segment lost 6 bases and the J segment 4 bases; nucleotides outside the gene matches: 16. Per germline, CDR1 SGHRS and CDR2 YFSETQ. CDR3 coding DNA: TGCGCCAGCACCCCGAAACAGGGACAGTCGATTTACGAGCAGTACTTC. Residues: CASTPKQGQSIYEQYF.

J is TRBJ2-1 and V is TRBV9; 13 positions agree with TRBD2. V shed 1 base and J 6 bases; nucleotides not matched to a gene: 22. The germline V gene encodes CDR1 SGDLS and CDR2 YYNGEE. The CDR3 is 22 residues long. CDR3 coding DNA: TGTGCCAGCAGCGTACCCGACCCCGGACTAGCGGGAGAGGCCTCCCACGCCAATGAGCAGTTCTTC. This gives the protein CASSVPDPGLAGEASHANEQFF.

CDR3 DNA sequence: TGTGCCAGTAGTATCAGTCCGGGGGGCTATGGCTACACCTTC. Its protein product is CASSISPGGYGYTF. The rearrangement uses TRBV19 and TRBJ1-2, with a possible D match to TRBD1 (5 bases). The CDR3 runs 14 residues. CDR1 and CDR2 from the germline V gene are LNHDA and SQIVND (reference sequence). V lost 3 bases to trimming and J lost 4 bases, with 12 bases between them.

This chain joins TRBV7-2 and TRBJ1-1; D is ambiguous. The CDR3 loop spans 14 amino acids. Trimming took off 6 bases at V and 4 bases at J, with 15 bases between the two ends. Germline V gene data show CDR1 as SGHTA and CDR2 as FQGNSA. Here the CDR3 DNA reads TGTGCCAGCAGGCCTAGGGCGGCGGCCACTGAAGCTTTCTTT. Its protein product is CASRPRAAATEAFF. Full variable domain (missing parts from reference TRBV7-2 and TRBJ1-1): GAGVSQSPSNKVTEKGKDVELRCDPISGHTALYWYRQSLGQGLEFLIYFQGNSAPDKSGLPSDRFSAERTGGSVSTLTIQRTQQEDSAVYLCASRPRAAATEAFFGQGTRLTVV.

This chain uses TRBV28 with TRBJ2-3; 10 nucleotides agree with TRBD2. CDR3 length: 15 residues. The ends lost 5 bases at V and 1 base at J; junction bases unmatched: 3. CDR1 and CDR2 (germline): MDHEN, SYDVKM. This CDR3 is CASSGTSAGTDTQYF. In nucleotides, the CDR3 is TGTGCCAGCAGTGGGACTAGCGCTGGCACAGATACGCAGTATTTT. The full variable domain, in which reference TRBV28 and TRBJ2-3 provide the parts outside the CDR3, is DVKVTQSSRYLVKRTGEKVFLECVQDMDHENMFWYRQDPGLGLRLIYFSYDVKMKEKGDIPEGYSVSREKKERFSLILESASTNQTSMYLCASSGTSAGTDTQYFGPGTRLTVL.

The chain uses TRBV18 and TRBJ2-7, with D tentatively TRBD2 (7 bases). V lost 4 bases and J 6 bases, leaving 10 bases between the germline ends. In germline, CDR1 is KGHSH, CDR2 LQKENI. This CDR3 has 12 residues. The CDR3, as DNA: TGTGCCAGCTCACAGGGGGGGCCCGAGCAGTACTTC. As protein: CASSQGGPEQYF. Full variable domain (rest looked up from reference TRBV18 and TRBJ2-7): NAGVMQNPRHLVRRRGQEARLRCSPMKGHSHVYWYRQLPEEGLKFMVYLQKENIIDESGMPKERFSAEFPKEGPSILRIQQVVRGDSAAYFCASSQGGPEQYFGPGTRLTVT.

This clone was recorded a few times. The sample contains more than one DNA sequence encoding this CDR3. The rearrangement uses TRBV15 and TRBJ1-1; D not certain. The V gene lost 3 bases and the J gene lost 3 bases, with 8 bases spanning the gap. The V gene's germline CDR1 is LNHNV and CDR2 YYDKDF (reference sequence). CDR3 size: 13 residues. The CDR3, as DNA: TGTGCCACCAGCAGGGAACGATACACTGAAGCTTTCTTT. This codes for CATSRERYTEAFF.

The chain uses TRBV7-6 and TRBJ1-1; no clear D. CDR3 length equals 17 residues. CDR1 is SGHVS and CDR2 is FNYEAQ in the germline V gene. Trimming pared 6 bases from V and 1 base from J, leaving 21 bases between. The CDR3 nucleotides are TGTGCCAGCAGTAATAGGCGTTGGAGCCCGGAGAACACTGAAGCTTTCTTT. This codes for CASSNRRWSPENTEAFF. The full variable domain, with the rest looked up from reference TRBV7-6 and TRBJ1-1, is GAGVSQSPRYKVTKRGQDVALRCDPISGHVSLYWYRQALGQGPEFLTYFNYEAQQDKSGLPNDRFSAERPEGSISTLTIQRTEQRDSAMYRCASSNRRWSPENTEAFFGQGTRLTVV.

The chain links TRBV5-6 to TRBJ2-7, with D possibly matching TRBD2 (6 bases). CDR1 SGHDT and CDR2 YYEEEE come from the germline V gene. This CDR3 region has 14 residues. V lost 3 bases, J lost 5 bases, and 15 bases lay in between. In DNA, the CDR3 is TGTGCCAGCAGCTCGGGACTCCGCCTTGACGAGCAGTACTTC. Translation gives CASSSGLRLDEQYF.

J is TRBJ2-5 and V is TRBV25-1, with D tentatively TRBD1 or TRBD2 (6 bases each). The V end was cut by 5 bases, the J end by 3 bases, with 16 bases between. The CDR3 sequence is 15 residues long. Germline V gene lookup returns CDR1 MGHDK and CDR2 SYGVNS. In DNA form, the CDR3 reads TGTGCCAGCAGTCTTCCCACCGGGGGCGAAGAGACCCAGTACTTC. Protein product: CASSLPTGGEETQYF.

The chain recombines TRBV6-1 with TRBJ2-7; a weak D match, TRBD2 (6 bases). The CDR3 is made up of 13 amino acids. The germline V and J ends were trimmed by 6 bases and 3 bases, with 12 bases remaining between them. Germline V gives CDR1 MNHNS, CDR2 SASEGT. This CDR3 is CASSVRDFYEQYF. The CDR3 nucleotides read TGTGCCAGCAGCGTTCGGGACTTCTACGAGCAGTACTTC.

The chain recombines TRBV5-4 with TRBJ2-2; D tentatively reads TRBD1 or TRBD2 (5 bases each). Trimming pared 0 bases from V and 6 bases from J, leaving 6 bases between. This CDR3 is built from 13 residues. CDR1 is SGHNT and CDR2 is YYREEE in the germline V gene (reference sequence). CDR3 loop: CASSLAGPGELFF. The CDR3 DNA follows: TGTGCCAGCAGCTTGGCGGGACCCGGGGAGCTGTTTTTT.

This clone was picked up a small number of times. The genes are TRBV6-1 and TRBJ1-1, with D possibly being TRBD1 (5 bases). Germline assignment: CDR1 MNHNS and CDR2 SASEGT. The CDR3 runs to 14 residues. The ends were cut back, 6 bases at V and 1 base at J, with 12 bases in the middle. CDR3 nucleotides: TGTGCCAGCAGATTTGGACAATCGAACACTGAAGCTTTCTTT. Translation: CASRFGQSNTEAFF.

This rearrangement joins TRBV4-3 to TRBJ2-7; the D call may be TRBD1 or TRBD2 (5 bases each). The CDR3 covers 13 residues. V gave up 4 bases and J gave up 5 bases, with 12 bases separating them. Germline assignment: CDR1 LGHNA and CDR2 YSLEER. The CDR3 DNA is TGCGCCAGCAGCCCCCAGGGAGAGGACGAGCAGTACTTC. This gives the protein CASSPQGEDEQYF.